The source of this T cell receptor (beta chain) is a study of cytomegalovirus exposure and HLA in healthy donors. General study points: HLA alleles showed associations with some 17,000 TCR beta sequences in a later analysis, at a 0.05 false discovery rate. It was approximately 160 TCR beta chains that were listed as cytomegalovirus-associated. The HLA-A and HLA-B alleles of most subjects were reportedly predicted accurately from TCR beta sequences.

The donors, nominally healthy at sampling, likely had unrecorded immune exposures. CDR3 length: 16 residues. Germline assignment: CDR1 SEHNR and CDR2 FQNEAQ (reference sequence). V dropped 5 bases and J dropped 0 bases, with 17 bases sitting between them. Both 60 Vbeta primers and 13 Jbeta primers went into the PCR. The assay was immunoSEQ multiplex PCR, and TCRdb's table has in-frame clones only and misses some. Among 95,000 to 150,000 clones listed, 70% to 85% were seen once. Turning to this clone: What it binds is not known.

Sample: PBMCs. This receptor was obtained from a man aged 18-30 years in good health and CMV-seronegative. V usage is TRBV7-9 and J usage is TRBJ2-7; D is unresolved. CDR3 in amino acids: CASSAPIPGYSYEQYF. The CDR3 coding sequence is TGTGCCAGCAGCGCACCTATCCCCGGGTACTCCTACGAGCAGTACTTC.